The rows below give T cell receptor beta chains drawn from one sample of a study of breast tumors, draining lymph nodes, adjacent tissues. TCRdb called the multiplex PCR reads again in MiXCR, with one record for every CDR3 protein. The top ten clones hold less than 55% of a sample with approximately 7,100 distinct CDR3 sequences, over 60% of them seen once. Sequenced material: tumor-adjacent breast tissue. These receptors were taken from a female donor with breast cancer. Some clones in this sample may be carry-over from other donors' samples. Both conserved end residues are part of each CDR3. Fields, in order: V gene, clone size, J gene, D gene, CDR3 DNA, CDR3 protein. D genes are given only for firm matches. The listing skips clone size in some rows; elsewhere it reads once, few, many or a size class.

TRBV2	.	TRBJ2-1	TRBD1	TGTGCCAGCAGAGACGGGACAGACCCCCGGTTGAATGAGCAGTTCTTC	CASRDGTDPRLNEQFF
TRBV20-1	.	TRBJ2-5	.	TGCAGTGCTAGAGGGGGGAACTTC	CSARGGNF
TRBV20-1	.	TRBJ2-7	TRBD2	TGCAGTGCTAGAGATCGACTAGCGGGGGCACGATACGAGCAGTACTTC	CSARDRLAGARYEQYF
TRBV6-5	once	TRBJ1-2	.	TGTGCCAGCAAGGGTGGAGGGGCGGGCTATGGCTACACCTTC	CASKGGGAGYGYTF
TRBV27	medium-sized	TRBJ1-5	.	TGTGCCAGCAGTTCAGAGGGGGGCGGTCAGCCCCAGCATTTT	CASSSEGGGQPQHF
TRBV20-1	medium-sized	TRBJ1-4	TRBD1	TGCAGTGCTAGAGATCCACAGGGGAGGGGTGAAAAACTGTTTTTT	CSARDPQGRGEKLFF
TRBV20-1	.	TRBJ2-1	TRBD2	TGCAGTGCTCCCCCGGGACTAGCGGACAGTGAGCAGTTCTTC	CSAPPGLADSEQFF
TRBV6-1	once	TRBJ2-7	TRBD2	TGTGCCAGCAGTGAGGCGGGAGGGAGCTCCTACGAGAAGTACTTC	CASSEAGGSSYEKYF
TRBV4-2	.	TRBJ2-7	.	TGTGCCAGCAGCCAAGTTCTGCCTCCTACAGGTTACGAGCAGTACTTC	CASSQVLPPTGYEQYF
TRBV5-1	.	TRBJ2-3	TRBD2	TGCGCCACCAGTGGGACTAGCGGCCCTTCGCGAGATACGCAGTATTTT	CATSGTSGPSRDTQYF
TRBV24-1	.	TRBJ2-3	TRBD2	TGTGCCACCAGTGCCCCGGTAGCGGGGGGCACAGATACGCAGTATTTT	CATSAPVAGGTDTQYF
TRBV19	.	TRBJ1-6	.	TGTGCCAGTAGTATGCCGGGACATATCAATTCACCCCTCCACTTT	CASSMPGHINSPLHF
TRBV7-9	medium-sized	TRBJ1-4	TRBD1	TGTGCCAGCAGCTTAGCGGGACAGAATGAAAAACTGTTTTTT	CASSLAGQNEKLFF
TRBV5-6	medium-sized	TRBJ1-6	.	TGTGCCAGCAGCTTGGGTCCCAGGGAGGGAAATTCACCCCTCCACTTT	CASSLGPREGNSPLHF
TRBV10-3	.	TRBJ2-2	TRBD1	TGTGCCATCCCTCGACAGGGGGGAGAAGCCACCGGGGAGCTGTTTTTT	CAIPRQGGEATGELFF
TRBV7-2	once	TRBJ2-7	.	TGTGCCAGCAGCTTAGATGAGGGCCACCGAGAGCAGTACTTC	CASSLDEGHREQYF
TRBV15	.	TRBJ2-7	.	TGTGCCACCAGCAAGGGGTCGGGACCCTACGAGCAGTACTTC	CATSKGSGPYEQYF
TRBV7-9	medium-sized	TRBJ2-2	.	TGTGCCAGCAGGCCGGGGACGGCGAACACCGGGGAGCTGTTTTTT	CASRPGTANTGELFF
TRBV7-2	.	TRBJ1-4	.	TGTGCCAGCAGCTTTGATGTTACAGGGAAAGGAGAAAAACTGTTTTTT	CASSFDVTGKGEKLFF
TRBV11-2	.	TRBJ2-5	TRBD1	TGTGCCAGCAGCTTAGTACAGGGGGCTTATGAGACCCAGTACTTC	CASSLVQGAYETQYF
TRBV7-7	.	TRBJ1-2	TRBD1	TGTGCTAGCAGCTTAGAGGTCTTTTTGGGACAGGGAGATTATGGCTACACCTTC	CASSLEVFLGQGDYGYTF
TRBV2	.	TRBJ1-2	TRBD1	TGTGCCAGCAGTGGGATCCGGGACAGGGGGCAGGGGGACACCTTC	CASSGIRDRGQGDTF
TRBV7-3	.	TRBJ1-2	.	TGTGCCAGCAGCTTAGCGGCCGTTACTGACTATGGCTACACCTTC	CASSLAAVTDYGYTF
TRBV29-1	.	TRBJ2-3	TRBD1	TGCAGCGCCGCCGGGACAGGGTCGTCAGATACGCAGTATTTT	CSAAGTGSSDTQYF
TRBV6-5	.	TRBJ2-7	TRBD2	TGTGCCAGCAGTTGGGCTAGCGGGTTGTACGAGCAGTACTTC	CASSWASGLYEQYF
TRBV15	few	TRBJ1-4	TRBD1	TGTGCCACCAGCAGCGGGACAGCTCCAACTAATGAAAAACTGTTTTTT	CATSSGTAPTNEKLFF
TRBV27	medium-sized	TRBJ1-3	.	TGTGCCAGCAGTTTGTCGGGATACTCTGGAAACACCATATATTTT	CASSLSGYSGNTIYF
TRBV7-3	few	TRBJ2-7	.	TGTGCCAGCAGCTTAAGGGGGGACTCCTACGAGCAGTACTTC	CASSLRGDSYEQYF
TRBV7-2	.	TRBJ2-1	TRBD2	TGTGCCAGCAGCTTAAGGGGAGGGAGCTCCTACAATGAGCAGTTCTTC	CASSLRGGSSYNEQFF
TRBV12-3/TRBV12-4	large	TRBJ2-3	.	TGTGCCAGCAGTTTCGCCGGTCTGGTATCAGATACGCAGTATTTT	CASSFAGLVSDTQYF
TRBV20-1	once	TRBJ2-3	TRBD2	TGCAGTGCTACGGGACTAGCGGGCCGAGAAACCATAATAAGCACAGATACGCAGTATTTT	CSATGLAGRETIISTDTQYF
TRBV12-3/TRBV12-4	.	TRBJ2-7	.	TGTGCCAGCAGTTTCAGGCCTCGGAACGAGCAGTACTTC	CASSFRPRNEQYF
TRBV9	.	TRBJ1-4	TRBD1	TGTGCCAGCAGCGCCGGGACAGGGGCCGATGAAAAACTGTTTTTT	CASSAGTGADEKLFF
TRBV7-3	.	TRBJ2-1	TRBD2	TGTGCCAGCAGCTTACTCGGGACTAGCGGGGGCCGAGATGAGCAGTTCTTC	CASSLLGTSGGRDEQFF
TRBV2	.	TRBJ2-1	.	TGTGCCAGCAGTGGGGTGGTTAATGAGCAGTTCTTC	CASSGVVNEQFF
TRBV11-1	many	TRBJ2-6	.	TGTGCCAGCAGCTTAGTGGAGGGCTCTGGGGCCAACGTCCTGACTTTC	CASSLVEGSGANVLTF
TRBV7-9	.	TRBJ2-5	.	TGTGCCAGCAACCGGGGATACGGGTCAGACGAAGAGACCCAGTACTTC	CASNRGYGSDEETQYF
TRBV2	.	TRBJ1-6	.	TGTGCCAGCAGTGAACACGGAATGGAGGGTTCACCCCTCCACTTT	CASSEHGMEGSPLHF